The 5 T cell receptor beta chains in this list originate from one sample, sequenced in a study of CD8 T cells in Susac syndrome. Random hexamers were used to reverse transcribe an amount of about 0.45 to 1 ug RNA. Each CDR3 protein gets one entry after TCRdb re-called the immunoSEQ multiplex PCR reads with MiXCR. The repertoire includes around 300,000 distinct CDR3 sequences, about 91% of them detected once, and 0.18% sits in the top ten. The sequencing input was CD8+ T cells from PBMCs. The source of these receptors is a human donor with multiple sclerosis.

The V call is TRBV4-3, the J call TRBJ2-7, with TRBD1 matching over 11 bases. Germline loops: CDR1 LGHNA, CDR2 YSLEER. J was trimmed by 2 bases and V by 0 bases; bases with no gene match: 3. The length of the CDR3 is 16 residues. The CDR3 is CASSQDPGQGAYEQYF. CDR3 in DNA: TGCGCCAGCAGCCAAGACCCGGGACAGGGGGCCTACGAGCAGTACTTC.

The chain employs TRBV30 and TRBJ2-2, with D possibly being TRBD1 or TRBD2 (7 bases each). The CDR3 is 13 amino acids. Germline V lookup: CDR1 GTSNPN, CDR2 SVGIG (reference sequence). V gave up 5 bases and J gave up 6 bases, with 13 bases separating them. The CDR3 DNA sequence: TGTGCCTGGGGCCAGGGGGGGTCCGGGGAGCTGTTTTTT. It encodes CAWGQGGSGELFF.

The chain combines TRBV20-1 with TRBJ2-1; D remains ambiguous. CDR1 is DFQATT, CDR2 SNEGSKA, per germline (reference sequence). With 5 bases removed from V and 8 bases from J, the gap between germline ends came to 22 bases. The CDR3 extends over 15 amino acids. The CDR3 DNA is TGCAGTGCTTCCTACCTTCCGGGCACCGGACATGAGCAGTTCTTC. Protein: CSASYLPGTGHEQFF.

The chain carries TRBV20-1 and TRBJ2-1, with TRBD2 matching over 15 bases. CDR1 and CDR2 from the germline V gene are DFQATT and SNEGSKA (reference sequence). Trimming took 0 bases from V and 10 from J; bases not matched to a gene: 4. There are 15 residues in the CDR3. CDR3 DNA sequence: TGCAGTGCTAGAGATCCGGGACTAGCGGGAGGCGAGCAGTTCTTC. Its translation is CSARDPGLAGGEQFF.

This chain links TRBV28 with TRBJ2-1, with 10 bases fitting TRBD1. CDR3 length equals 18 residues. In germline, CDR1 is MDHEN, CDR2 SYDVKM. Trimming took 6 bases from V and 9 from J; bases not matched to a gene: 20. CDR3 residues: CASSFRTGGGFNGSEQFF. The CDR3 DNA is TGTGCCAGCAGCTTTAGGACAGGGGGAGGGTTCAACGGCAGTGAGCAGTTCTTC.